These 22 T cell receptor beta chains were all obtained from the same sample, sequenced in a study of cytomegalovirus exposure and HLA in healthy donors. Primers included in the PCR were 60 Vbeta and 13 Jbeta primers. TCRdb's copy holds only in-frame clones and misses some; the assay was immunoSEQ multiplex PCR. Of about 130,000 clones in the sample, around 84% are singletons; the top ten hold 3%. The sample was PBMCs. The receptors derive from a young woman in good health and CMV-seropositive.

The chain recombines TRBV2 with TRBJ1-1, with D perhaps matching TRBD1 (5 bases). V lost 1 base, J lost 4 bases, and 16 bases lay in between. The CDR3 is 16 residues long. CDR1 and CDR2 from the germline V gene are SNHLY and FYNNEI. The CDR3 nucleotides are TGTGCCAGCAGTGAAGGTTGGGGCAGGGAAGGCACTGAAGCTTTCTTT. Translated, it gives CASSEGWGREGTEAFF.

The chain has TRBV6-1 and TRBJ2-4; the match to TRBD2 covers 8 bases. V shed 1 base, J shed 7 bases, and the junction held 18 bases outside the gene matches. The CDR3 runs 19 residues. Germline values: CDR1 MNHNS, CDR2 SASEGT. The CDR3 DNA sequence: TGTGCCAGCAGTGAAGGACGGTCTAGCGGGCGAATAAGGGATAACATTCAGTACTTC. Protein: CASSEGRSSGRIRDNIQYF.

In DNA, the CDR3 is TGTGCCAGTAGCCAGGGACAGAACACCGGGGAGCTGTTTTTT. The encoded protein is CASSQGQNTGELFF. The gene calls are TRBV19 and TRBJ2-2, with D perhaps TRBD1 (6 bases). Germline assignment: CDR1 LNHDA and CDR2 SQIVND (reference sequence). The CDR3 runs to 14 residues. V lost 6 bases and J 1 base, leaving 9 bases between the germline ends.

The genes are TRBV25-1 and TRBJ1-1, with D possibly being TRBD1 (5 bases). The germline V gene has CDR1 MGHDK and CDR2 SYGVNS. The CDR3 covers 12 residues. The V and J ends lost 4 bases and 7 bases respectively, with 10 bases between them. The CDR3 DNA reads TGTGCCAGCAGTGTGGGGGGGATTGAAGCTTTCTTT. Translating gives CASSVGGIEAFF.

This clone appeared once. The V and J genes are TRBV4-1 and TRBJ1-2; D is unclear. The CDR3 runs to 14 residues. Germline V gene sequence: CDR1 MGHRA, CDR2 YSYEKL. V gave up 4 bases and J gave up 4 bases, with 13 bases separating them. The CDR3 nucleotides are TGCGCCAGCAGCCGCGGGGTGGGGAGCTATGGCTACACCTTC. Its translation: CASSRGVGSYGYTF.

V gene TRBV5-4 combines with J gene TRBJ2-3; tentatively, D is TRBD2 (5 bases). Germline-derived CDR1 and CDR2 are SGHNT and YYREEE (reference sequence). CDR3 length: 13 residues. Trimming stripped 4 bases from V and 4 bases from J, with 10 bases between. The CDR3 here is CASSPPGADTQYF. The CDR3 nucleotides are TGTGCCAGCAGCCCACCCGGGGCAGATACGCAGTATTTT.

This chain connects TRBV11-3 to TRBJ2-5; tentative D call: TRBD1 (5 bases). The CDR3 is 13 amino acids. Trimming cost V 1 base and J 5 bases, with 8 bases left between them. The germline V gene encodes CDR1 SGHNT and CDR2 YENEEA. Here the CDR3 reads CASSLVAGETQYF. The CDR3, as DNA: TGTGCCAGCAGCTTAGTGGCAGGGGAGACCCAGTACTTC.

This clone showed up just a few times. This chain links TRBV25-1 with TRBJ1-6; possibly TRBD1 for D (6 bases). Germline V gene data show CDR1 as MGHDK and CDR2 as SYGVNS. The CDR3 is made up of 14 amino acids. The germline V and J ends were trimmed by 7 bases and 10 bases, with 17 bases remaining between them. The CDR3 loop reads CASTGQTSVSPLHF. As DNA, the CDR3 is TGTGCCAGCACAGGACAGACTTCGGTGTCACCCCTCCACTTT.

This clone has a handful of counts. CDR3 in DNA: TGTGCCAGCAGCGTAGATACAGGGGAGTATCAGCCCCAGCATTTT. Encoded protein: CASSVDTGEYQPQHF. The J gene is TRBJ1-5, the V gene TRBV9; 7 bases map to TRBD1. Germline V gene sequence: CDR1 SGDLS, CDR2 YYNGEE. The trim removed 0 bases at V and 5 bases at J, leaving 5 bases unmatched. The CDR3 loop spans 15 amino acids.

This chain joins TRBV6-4 and TRBJ2-3, with TRBD1 identical over 9 bases. V gave up 5 bases and J gave up 1 base; unmatched junction bases: 1. Germline V CDR1 and CDR2: MRHNA, SNTAGT. The CDR3 length is 14 residues. In nucleotides, the CDR3 is TGTGCCAGCAGTCGGGACAGGGGCACAGATACGCAGTATTTT. Translation: CASSRDRGTDTQYF.

The chain combines TRBV2 with TRBJ2-1, with TRBD2 identical over 7 bases. The V gene end was trimmed by 0 bases and the J gene end by 4 bases; junction bases not matched to a gene: 3. Per germline, CDR1 SNHLY and CDR2 FYNNEI. The CDR3 covers 15 residues. This CDR3 reads CASSEAGGGYNEQFF. CDR3 DNA: TGTGCCAGCAGTGAAGCTGGGGGGGGGTACAATGAGCAGTTCTTC.

V usage is TRBV5-1 and J usage is TRBJ2-3, with TRBD1 matching over 7 bases. V lost 4 bases, J lost 0 bases, and 5 bases stayed unmatched. CDR3 length: 15 amino acids. Germline V CDR1 and CDR2: SGHRS, YFSETQ. CDR3 in DNA: TGCGCCAGCAGCCCTACGGGACAGAGCACAGATACGCAGTATTTT. It translates to CASSPTGQSTDTQYF.

The chain carries TRBV27 and TRBJ1-4; D is perhaps TRBD1 (5 bases). Trimming cost V 3 bases and J 4 bases, with 9 bases left between them. The CDR3 loop spans 14 amino acids. Per germline, CDR1 MNHEY and CDR2 SMNVEV (reference sequence). CDR3 coding DNA: TGTGCCAGCAGTTTTGGGGGGATTAATGAAAAACTGTTTTTT. Amino acid sequence: CASSFGGINEKLFF.

CDR3: CASSPSRDMNTEAFF. CDR3 DNA sequence: TGTGCCAGCAGCCCCTCAAGAGATATGAACACTGAAGCTTTCTTT. This chain uses TRBV14 with TRBJ1-1; D unclear. The germline gives CDR1 SGHDN, CDR2 FVKESK. Trimming removed 4 bases from V and 0 bases from J, with 12 bases in between. There are 15 residues in the CDR3.

This clone was seen a few times. This chain uses TRBV6-1 with TRBJ2-3, with D hard to call. Germline-derived CDR1 and CDR2 are MNHNS and SASEGT. This CDR3 region has 14 residues. V lost 2 bases and J 8 bases, leaving 14 bases between the germline ends. The CDR3: CASSEYTNTVTQYF. The CDR3 DNA is TGTGCCAGCAGTGAATATACGAATACTGTTACGCAGTATTTT.

Sample share makes this clone medium-sized. The chain employs TRBV6-6 and TRBJ1-3; perhaps TRBD1 as D (6 bases). The CDR3 is made up of 15 amino acids. V lost 4 bases and J lost 4, with 14 bases in between. The germline CDR1 and CDR2 sequences are MNHNY and SVGAGI (reference sequence). CDR3 in DNA: TGTGCCAGCAGTTCGGCAGGGGATTCGGGAAACACCATATATTTT. Residues: CASSSAGDSGNTIYF.

The gene calls are TRBV5-4 and TRBJ2-5; D is perhaps TRBD2 (7 bases). This CDR3 has 13 amino acids. In germline, CDR1 is SGHNT, CDR2 YYREEE (reference sequence). V was cut by 4 bases and J by 4 bases, with 11 bases left in between. The chain's CDR3 is CASSLRGGETQYF. The CDR3 DNA reads TGTGCCAGCAGCCTGAGGGGGGGAGAGACCCAGTACTTC.

This chain uses TRBV19 with TRBJ2-1; D possibly corresponds to TRBD2 (7 bases). CDR3 size: 16 residues. V lost 1 base to trimming and J lost 8 bases, with 18 bases between them. Looked up from germline, CDR1 is LNHDA and CDR2 is SQIVND (reference sequence). The CDR3 spells CASSIVNGGPDYEQFF. The CDR3 DNA is TGTGCCAGTAGTATAGTCAACGGGGGGCCCGATTATGAGCAGTTCTTC.

The CDR3 nucleotides read TGTGCCAGCAGTTTAGCGGGGCTGACAGATACGCAGTATTTT. Translated: CASSLAGLTDTQYF. The rearrangement uses TRBV27 and TRBJ2-3, with D perhaps matching TRBD2 (6 bases). V lost 2 bases to trimming and J lost 3 bases, with 9 bases between them. CDR1 is MNHEY, CDR2 SMNVEV, per germline (reference sequence). This CDR3 is built from 14 residues.

V and J are TRBV19 and TRBJ1-2; the match to TRBD1 covers 7 bases. Germline V gene lookup returns CDR1 LNHDA and CDR2 SQIVND (reference sequence). This CDR3 contains 14 residues. Trimming cost V 5 bases and J 7 bases; bases outside gene matches: 10. CDR3 DNA sequence: TGTGCCAGTAGTCCCCTTTATGACAGGGCTGGCTACACCTTC. This gives the protein CASSPLYDRAGYTF.

This chain joins TRBV19 and TRBJ2-4; 9 bases map to TRBD2. Trimming removed 3 bases from V and 8 bases from J; junction bases left unmatched: 11. CDR1 and CDR2 from the germline V gene are LNHDA and SQIVND (reference sequence). The CDR3 consists of 16 residues. The DNA of the CDR3 is TGTGCCAGTAGTATCACCCAAGCGGGGGGCGGAGACATTCAGTACTTC. Residues: CASSITQAGGGDIQYF.

V is TRBV4-1 and J is TRBJ2-7, with 10 bases matching TRBD1. CDR3 length: 16 residues. CDR1 MGHRA and CDR2 YSYEKL come from the germline V gene. V lost 0 bases to trimming and J lost 0 bases; unmatched junction nucleotides: 2. The CDR3 bases are TGCGCCAGCAGCCAAGAGGACAGGGGGAACTCCTACGAGCAGTACTTC. It is translated as CASSQEDRGNSYEQYF.